The 9 T cell receptor beta chains presented below share a single source sample, sequenced in a study of Graves' ophthalmopathy and Graves' hyperthyroidism. Amplification of the TCR beta CDR3 regions used RNA transcripts (as template). The first round was an RT-PCR with HTBI primers, and the second round was a multiplex PCR. TCRdb re-called the multiplex PCR reads with MiXCR, one entry per CDR3 protein. The table records over a million distinct CDR3 sequences, 35% to 45% of them present only once. The sequenced material came from peripheral blood or thyroid tissue (not recorded which). Receptor source: an adult man with Graves' hyperthyroidism.

This clonotype was counted only a few times. This chain connects TRBV7-8 to TRBJ2-7, with D possibly matching TRBD2 (5 bases). Germline loops: CDR1 SGHVS, CDR2 FQNEAQ. V lost 10 bases to trimming and J lost 1 base, with 17 bases between them. The CDR3 totals 14 residues. CDR3 nucleotides: TGTGCCACCTCTGAGGGCCCTCTGTCCTACGAGCAGTACTTC. Protein product: CATSEGPLSYEQYF.

Remarks on this clonotype: A much larger clone differs from this one at a single base, so this may be a read error. Here the CDR3 reads CASGQGGRGRAAFF. The CDR3 coding sequence is TGTGCCAGCGGCCAAGGTGGTAGGGGGCGGGCAGCTTTCTTT. This chain connects TRBV14 to TRBJ1-1; 7 bases agree with TRBD1. The CDR3 has 14 residues. The germline V gene has CDR1 SGHDN and CDR2 FVKESK.

This clonotype occurred a few times. The chain carries TRBV20-1 and TRBJ2-2, with 15 bases identical to TRBD2. Germline CDR1 DFQATT, CDR2 SNEGSKA (reference sequence). Germline trimming cut 5 bases from V and 1 base from J; bases unmatched to any gene: 5. The CDR3 is made up of 17 amino acids. The CDR3 DNA is TGCAGTGCTCCATGGACTAGCGGGGGGGAGAACACCGGGGAGCTGTTTTTT. It encodes CSAPWTSGGENTGELFF.

The chain couples TRBV6-2 or TRBV6-3 to TRBJ1-6; perhaps TRBD1 as D (5 bases). Trimming cost V 4 bases and J 7 bases, with 11 bases left between them. CDR1 and CDR2 (germline): MNHEY, SVGEGT. This CDR3 is 14 amino acids long. The CDR3 protein is CASSWSGANSPLHF. The CDR3 nucleotides are TGTGCCAGCAGTTGGTCCGGGGCAAATTCACCCCTCCACTTT.

This clonotype was recorded a few times. The V gene is TRBV5-1, the J gene TRBJ1-2; 9 bases fit TRBD1. Unmatched junction bases numbered 8, after V lost 8 bases and J lost 3 bases. Germline V lookup: CDR1 SGHRS, CDR2 YFSETQ. The CDR3 extends over 14 amino acids. For the CDR3, the DNA is TGCGCCAGTAGTCGGACAGGGGATGACTATGGCTACACCTTC. It codes for CASSRTGDDYGYTF.

This chain uses TRBV2 with TRBJ2-7; D perhaps matches TRBD1 (5 bases). V lost 8 bases and J 2 bases, leaving 16 bases between the germline ends. CDR1 SNHLY and CDR2 FYNNEI come from the germline V gene. The CDR3 length is 14 residues. The CDR3 loop is CASYDSLSPYEQYF. Here the CDR3 DNA reads TGTGCCAGCTACGACAGCCTATCCCCCTACGAGCAGTACTTC.

This clonotype was counted ten times or more. The rearrangement uses TRBV19 and TRBJ1-6, with a weak D call TRBD1 (5 bases). Per germline, CDR1 LNHDA and CDR2 SQIVND (reference sequence). The CDR3 loop spans 13 amino acids. Trimming removed 5 bases at V and 7 bases at J, with 9 bases between. The CDR3 protein is CASSSGGNSPLHF. The CDR3 nucleotides are TGTGCCAGTAGTTCGGGGGGAAATTCACCCCTCCACTTT.

This clonotype was picked up many times. This chain uses TRBV4-3 with TRBJ2-6; 7 positions agree with TRBD2. The CDR3 covers 16 residues. CDR1 LGHNA and CDR2 YSLEER come from the germline V gene. V lost 3 bases, J lost 0 bases, and 2 bases stayed unmatched. CDR3: CASSHGEGSGANVLTF. The DNA for the CDR3 is TGCGCCAGCAGCCATGGGGAGGGCTCTGGGGCCAACGTCCTGACTTTC.

This chain uses TRBV20-1 with TRBJ2-7; maybe TRBD2 (6 bases). V was clipped by 3 bases and J by 3 bases, with 9 bases between them. Germline values: CDR1 DFQATT, CDR2 SNEGSKA (reference sequence). There are 12 residues in the CDR3. CDR3 in amino acids: CSASGSNYEQYF. The CDR3 DNA reads TGCAGTGCTAGCGGGAGTAACTACGAGCAGTACTTC.